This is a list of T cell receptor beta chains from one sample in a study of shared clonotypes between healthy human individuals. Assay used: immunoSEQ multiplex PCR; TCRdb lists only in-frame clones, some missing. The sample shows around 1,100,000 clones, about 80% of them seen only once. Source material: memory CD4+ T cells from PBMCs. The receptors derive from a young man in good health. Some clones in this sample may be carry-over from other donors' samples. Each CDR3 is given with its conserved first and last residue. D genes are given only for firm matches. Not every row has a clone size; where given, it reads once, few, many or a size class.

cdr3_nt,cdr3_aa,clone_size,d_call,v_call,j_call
TGCGCCAGCAGCCAAGTGGGGGCGGTGGCAGACGCGGATGGCTACACCTTC,CASSQVGAVADADGYTF,few,-,TRBV4-1,TRBJ1-2
TGTGCCACCAGGCCTTCGCCAGGGCGCACCGGGGAGCTGTTTTTT,CATRPSPGRTGELFF,-,-,TRBV15,TRBJ2-2
TGTGCCAGCAGTACTCGAACAACTAATGAAAAACTGTTTTTT,CASSTRTTNEKLFF,-,-,TRBV28,TRBJ1-4
TGTGCCAGCAGCTTAGCAGGGGCGGGGGAGACCCAGTACTTC,CASSLAGAGETQYF,-,-,TRBV7-9,TRBJ2-5
TGTGCCAGCAGCGTAGCCCCCAGGGGGGGCTATGGCTACACCTTC,CASSVAPRGGYGYTF,-,TRBD1,TRBV9,TRBJ1-2
TGCGCCAGCAGCCAAGACACAGGGGTAAACACTGAAGCTTTCTTT,CASSQDTGVNTEAFF,-,TRBD1,TRBV4-3,TRBJ1-1
TGTGCCAGCAGTTTCAGGGACAGGCAAAATCAGCCCCAGCATTTT,CASSFRDRQNQPQHF,-,TRBD1,TRBV27,TRBJ1-5
TGTGCCAGCAGTTTAAATCGGGGTAGCACTGAAGCTTTCTTT,CASSLNRGSTEAFF,-,-,TRBV28,TRBJ1-1
TGTGCCAGCAGCCAACGGCGGGATGCTTCGAGCACAGATACGCAGTATTTT,CASSQRRDASSTDTQYF,-,-,TRBV14,TRBJ2-3
TGTGCCAGCGGGCGAATATGGACCTCCTACGAGCAGTACTTC,CASGRIWTSYEQYF,-,-,TRBV27,TRBJ2-7
TGCGCCAGCAGCCACGCAGGGGTTTCCGAAGCTTTCTTT,CASSHAGVSEAFF,-,-,TRBV4-3,TRBJ1-1
TGTGCCAGCTCCTATGGGCCCAGGGGATTAACTGAAGCTTTCTTT,CASSYGPRGLTEAFF,once,-,TRBV18,TRBJ1-1
TGCGCCAGCAGCTCCTATAGCGGGAGCGCAGATACGCAGTATTTT,CASSSYSGSADTQYF,-,TRBD2,TRBV5-1,TRBJ2-3
TGCGCCAGCAGGATTTCCCCCACACTGAACACTGAAGCTTTCTTT,CASRISPTLNTEAFF,-,-,TRBV5-1,TRBJ1-1
TGCGCCAGCAGCTTGGCCAGCCCCCCCCGAGATACGCAGTATTTT,CASSLASPPRDTQYF,-,-,TRBV5-1,TRBJ2-3
TGTGCCAGCAGCTTCGGGCCCGCTAGCACTGAAGCTTTCTTT,CASSFGPASTEAFF,-,-,TRBV7-3,TRBJ1-1
TGCAGCGTTAAGACAGGGGGTAGCAATCAGCCCCAGCATTTT,CSVKTGGSNQPQHF,once,TRBD1,TRBV29-1,TRBJ1-5
TGTGCCACCAGCAGAGATCGCAGCAGAGTCGACGAGCAGTACTTC,CATSRDRSRVDEQYF,-,-,TRBV15,TRBJ2-7
TGTGCTAGTGCCGTAGCGGGAGGGTTCACAGATACGCAGTATTTT,CASAVAGGFTDTQYF,-,TRBD2,TRBV12-5,TRBJ2-3
TGTGCCAGCAGTCAGGGGAATTGGTACGAGCAGTACTTC,CASSQGNWYEQYF,-,-,TRBV6-6,TRBJ2-7
TGTGCCAGCAGCCCGCGGGGGGTTGGAGAGACCCAGTACTTC,CASSPRGVGETQYF,-,TRBD2,TRBV7-2,TRBJ2-5
TGCGCCAGCAGCCGACAGGGGAGCCTTTCTGGGGCCAACGTCCTGACTTTC,CASSRQGSLSGANVLTF,-,TRBD1,TRBV5-1,TRBJ2-6
TGTGCCAGCAGTCTTAGCGGGACCACGCAGTATTTT,CASSLSGTTQYF,-,TRBD2,TRBV6-6,TRBJ2-3
TGTGCCAGCAGCTGGCCCTCTGGGGCCAACGTCCTGACTTTC,CASSWPSGANVLTF,-,-,TRBV7-2,TRBJ2-6
TGTGCCAGCAGCTTGGGGACGATAAGCAATCAGCCCCAGCATTTT,CASSLGTISNQPQHF,-,-,TRBV5-8,TRBJ1-5
TGTGCCAGCAGTTCAAATAAACAGGGGGGCGCTAGCTCCTACGAGCAGTACTTC,CASSSNKQGGASSYEQYF,once,TRBD1,TRBV28,TRBJ2-7
TGTGCCAGCAGTCGTGCCGCCCAGGGTTTCTACGAGCAGTACTTC,CASSRAAQGFYEQYF,-,-,TRBV28,TRBJ2-7
TGCGCCAGCAGCGCTGGGACATCAGATACGCAGTATTTT,CASSAGTSDTQYF,-,-,TRBV5-1,TRBJ2-3
TGCGCCAGCAGCTGGCTAGCGGGAGCCCAAGAGACCCAGTACTTC,CASSWLAGAQETQYF,few,TRBD2,TRBV5-1,TRBJ2-5
TGTGCCAGCAGGCCTACAGGGGTAGACTATGGCTACACCTTC,CASRPTGVDYGYTF,-,TRBD1,TRBV7-3,TRBJ1-2
TGTGCCAGCAGTTGGCGGGAAAAACTGTTTTTT,CASSWREKLFF,-,-,TRBV28,TRBJ1-4
TGTGCCAGCAGCTTACTCCCGTCCAGGGACACCGGGGAGCTGTTTTTT,CASSLLPSRDTGELFF,-,-,TRBV7-2,TRBJ2-2
TGTGCCAGCGCGCGAAGCCAGGGGAACACTGAAGCTTTCTTT,CASARSQGNTEAFF,-,-,TRBV6-6,TRBJ1-1
TGCAGCGTTAAACAGCAAAACACTGAAGCTTTCTTT,CSVKQQNTEAFF,-,-,TRBV29-1,TRBJ1-1
TGTGCCCACAACAGGGGACCGGACACTGAAGCTTTCTTT,CAHNRGPDTEAFF,-,TRBD1,TRBV10-3,TRBJ1-1
TGTGCCAGCAGCCCCGAGGATGGGGCCAACGTCCTGACTTTC,CASSPEDGANVLTF,once,-,TRBV11-2,TRBJ2-6
TGTGCCAGCAGGGGCCAGCCGGAGACCCAGTACTTC,CASRGQPETQYF,-,-,TRBV2,TRBJ2-5
TGTGCCAGCAGCTTAGCTAGCGCGGCCAATGAGCAGTTCTTC,CASSLASAANEQFF,-,-,TRBV11-2,TRBJ2-1
TGTGCCAGCAGCTTGGTCACCGGGTATGATTCACCCCTCCACTTT,CASSLVTGYDSPLHF,few,-,TRBV5-6,TRBJ1-6
TGCGCCAGCAGCCAAGATCGACTAGCGGCCTACCAAGAGACCCAGTACTTC,CASSQDRLAAYQETQYF,-,TRBD2,TRBV4-3,TRBJ2-5